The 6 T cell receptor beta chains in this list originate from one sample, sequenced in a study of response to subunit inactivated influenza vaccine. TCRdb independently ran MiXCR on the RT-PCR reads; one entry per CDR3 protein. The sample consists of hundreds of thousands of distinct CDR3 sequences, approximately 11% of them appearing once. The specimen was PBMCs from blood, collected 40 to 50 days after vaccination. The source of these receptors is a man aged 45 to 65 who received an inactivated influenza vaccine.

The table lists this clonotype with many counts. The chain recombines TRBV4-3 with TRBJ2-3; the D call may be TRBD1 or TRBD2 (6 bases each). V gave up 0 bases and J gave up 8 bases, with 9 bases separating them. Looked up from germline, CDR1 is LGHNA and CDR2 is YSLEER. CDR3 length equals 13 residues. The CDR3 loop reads CASSQEGGRTQYF. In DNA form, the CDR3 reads TGCGCCAGCAGCCAAGAGGGGGGCCGTACGCAGTATTTT.

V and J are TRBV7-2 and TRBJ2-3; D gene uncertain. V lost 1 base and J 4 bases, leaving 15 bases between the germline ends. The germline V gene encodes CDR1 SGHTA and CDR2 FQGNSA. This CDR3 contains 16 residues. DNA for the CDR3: TGTGCCAGCAGCTTAGTAGCTCAGGTCCCCCCAGATACGCAGTATTTT. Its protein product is CASSLVAQVPPDTQYF.

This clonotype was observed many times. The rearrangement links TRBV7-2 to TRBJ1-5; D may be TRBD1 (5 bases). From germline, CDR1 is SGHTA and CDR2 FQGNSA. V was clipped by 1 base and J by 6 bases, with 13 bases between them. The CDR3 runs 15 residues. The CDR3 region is CASSLGGGGGQPQHF. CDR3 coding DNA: TGTGCCAGCAGCTTAGGTGGGGGAGGAGGTCAGCCCCAGCATTTT.

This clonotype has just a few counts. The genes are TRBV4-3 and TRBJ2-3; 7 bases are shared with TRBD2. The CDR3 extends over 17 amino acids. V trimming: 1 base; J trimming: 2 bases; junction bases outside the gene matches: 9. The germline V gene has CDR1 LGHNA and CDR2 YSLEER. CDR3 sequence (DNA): TGCGCCAGCAGCCAAGTCGTGCGAGCGGGACCCACAGATACGCAGTATTTT. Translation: CASSQVVRAGPTDTQYF.

DNA of the CDR3: TGCGCCAGCAGCCAAGATCTTAATTCAGCCTACGAGCAGTACTTC. Amino acids: CASSQDLNSAYEQYF. The V and J genes are TRBV4-1 and TRBJ2-7; D gene uncertain. The CDR3 covers 15 residues. With 0 bases removed from V and 2 bases from J, the gap between germline ends came to 11 bases. CDR1 MGHRA and CDR2 YSYEKL come from the germline V gene.

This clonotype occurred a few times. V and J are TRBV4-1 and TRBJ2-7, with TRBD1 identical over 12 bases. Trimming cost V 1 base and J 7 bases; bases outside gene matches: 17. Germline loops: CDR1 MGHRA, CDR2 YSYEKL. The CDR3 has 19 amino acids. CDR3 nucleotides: TGCGCCAGCAGCCAAGGGCCACCAACTCGGGACAGGGGGCGTTGGGAGCAGTACTTC. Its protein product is CASSQGPPTRDRGRWEQYF.